The 14 T cell receptor beta chains below were found in one sample sequenced in a study of T cells in Graves' hyperthyroidism and ophthalmopathy (dated by TCRdb to between 2018 and 2021). Libraries were prepared through multiplex PCR. For sequencing, an Illumina HiSeq 2000 was employed. TCR beta CDR3 regions were amplified from RNA transcripts. For the first round of RT-PCR on the TCR CDR3, the HTBI primer set was used together with the Qiagen OneStep RT-PCR kit. In-frame beta chains were kept once TCRdb had trimmed the public reads at Q25 with fastp and called clones with MiXCR. Rows merge per CDR3 protein into single entries with the most common DNA and genes. In all, the sample holds 400,000 or so distinct CDR3 sequences, and roughly 15% of those were seen once. The top ten constitute around 20% of the sample. The sequenced material came from blood. The receptor source for this set is a woman between 55 and 75 years old with Graves' ophthalmopathy.

This rearrangement joins TRBV6-5 to TRBJ2-1; D gene ambiguous. The V end was cut by 2 bases, the J end by 8 bases, with 7 bases between. Germline CDR1 MNHEY, CDR2 SVGAGI. The CDR3 is 12 amino acids. DNA of the CDR3: TGTGCCAGCAGTTACATTCGCGATGAGCAGTTCTTC. As protein: CASSYIRDEQFF.

This clonotype was found many times. The rearrangement joins TRBV7-2 to TRBJ2-1; D not resolved. CDR1 and CDR2 from the germline V gene are SGHTA and FQGNSA. V was trimmed by 1 base and J by 0 bases, leaving 7 bases between them. This CDR3 spans 15 amino acids. The CDR3 region has the DNA TGTGCCAGCAGCTTAGTTGCTAGCTCCTACAATGAGCAGTTCTTC. Translated: CASSLVASSYNEQFF.

This clonotype was seen repeatedly, ten times or more. The chain is built from TRBV12-3 or TRBV12-4 and TRBJ2-5; D is tentatively TRBD1 or TRBD2 (7 bases each). V gave up 6 bases and J gave up 4 bases, with 33 bases separating them. CDR3 length: 20 amino acids. For the CDR3, the DNA is TGTGCCAGCAGCAATATACCCCTCTTTAGCCTCCAGGGGGGGGGAGAGACCCAGTACTTC. Residues: CASSNIPLFSLQGGGETQYF.

The chain joins TRBV25-1 to TRBJ2-2; TRBD1 matches at 9 bases. The germline V gene has CDR1 MGHDK and CDR2 SYGVNS. Trimming removed 0 bases from V and 7 bases from J; junction bases left unmatched: 6. The CDR3 spans 16 residues. The CDR3 sequence: CASSEYTQGAGGELFF. The CDR3 DNA reads TGTGCCAGCAGTGAATATACACAGGGGGCCGGCGGGGAGCTGTTTTTT.

This clonotype was seen just once. The chain recombines TRBV28 with TRBJ1-1; D is ambiguous. V was clipped by 7 bases and J by 3 bases, with 18 bases between them. This CDR3 has 15 residues. Germline loops: CDR1 MDHEN, CDR2 SYDVKM. In DNA form, the CDR3 reads TGTGCCAGCAAAATTCCCGGAGCACCACACACTGAAGCTTTCTTT. It yields the protein CASKIPGAPHTEAFF.

This clonotype was counted between two and nine times. The gene calls are TRBV20-1 and TRBJ2-3; 14 bases match TRBD2. CDR1 and CDR2 from the germline V gene are DFQATT and SNEGSKA (reference sequence). V shed 6 bases and J 4 bases; nucleotides not matched to a gene: 6. The CDR3 extends over 15 amino acids. The CDR3, as DNA: TGCAGTGCGGGGACTAGCGGGAGCCCTCCAGATACGCAGTATTTT. Translation gives CSAGTSGSPPDTQYF.

This clonotype was observed many times. This chain uses TRBV3-1 with TRBJ2-5; unclear D gene. V shed 5 bases and J shed 1 base, with 8 bases lying between them. This CDR3 has 13 amino acids. Germline lookup yields CDR1 LGHDT and CDR2 YNNKEL (reference sequence). The CDR3 DNA reads as TGTGCCAGCAGCACTTCTACCCAAGAGACCCAGTACTTC. Translation: CASSTSTQETQYF.

This clonotype was counted at least ten times. V and J are TRBV28 and TRBJ2-3, with 10 bases matching TRBD2. This CDR3 region has 16 residues. The ends lost 4 bases at V and 0 bases at J; junction bases unmatched: 4. CDR1 is MDHEN and CDR2 is SYDVKM in the germline V gene. The chain's CDR3 is CASSSSSGSSTDTQYF. The DNA of the CDR3 is TGTGCCAGCAGTTCCTCTAGCGGGAGTAGCACAGATACGCAGTATTTT.

The table lists this clonotype with many counts. V and J are TRBV20-1 and TRBJ2-5, with D unresolved. V was trimmed by 6 bases and J by 4 bases, leaving 15 bases between them. The CDR3 loop spans 13 amino acids. CDR1 is DFQATT, CDR2 SNEGSKA, per germline (reference sequence). The CDR3 DNA is TGCAGTGCCACCTTTGACCCCGGAGAGACCCAGTACTTC. This translates into CSATFDPGETQYF.

In its sample, this clonotype was seen a few times. The genes are TRBV28 and TRBJ2-2, with D perhaps assigned TRBD1 or TRBD2 (6 bases each). The CDR3 has 15 amino acids. Trimming cost V 9 bases and J 0 bases, with 14 bases left between them. Germline loops: CDR1 MDHEN, CDR2 SYDVKM. The CDR3, as DNA: TGTGCCAGTGCTAAGGGGGGAACGAACACCGGGGAGCTGTTTTTT. This encodes CASAKGGTNTGELFF.

V usage is TRBV14 and J usage is TRBJ2-2; no definite D call. Germline V gene lookup returns CDR1 SGHDN and CDR2 FVKESK. V gave up 6 bases and J gave up 4 bases, with 12 bases separating them. This CDR3 region has 14 residues. CDR3 coding DNA: TGTGCCAGCAGACTCGACACCCTCACCGGGGAGCTGTTTTTT. Amino acid sequence: CASRLDTLTGELFF.

This clonotype occurred many times. The CDR3 loop is CSAETKTDTQYF. The CDR3 DNA reads TGCAGTGCTGAGACTAAAACAGATACGCAGTATTTT. The V gene is TRBV20-1, the J gene TRBJ2-3; perhaps TRBD2 as D (5 bases). V was pared by 5 bases and J by 3 bases, with 9 bases between. The CDR3 loop spans 12 amino acids. In germline, CDR1 is DFQATT, CDR2 SNEGSKA (reference sequence).

There are many counts of this clonotype. The CDR3 coding sequence is TGTGCCAGCGTCGGGGACGGAGGGGGCTACACCTTC. It specifies CASVGDGGGYTF. The chain is built from TRBV7-9 and TRBJ1-2; D perhaps matches TRBD1 (5 bases). Trimming cost V 8 bases and J 8 bases, with 15 bases left between them. Germline CDR1 SEHNR, CDR2 FQNEAQ (reference sequence). The CDR3 length is 12 residues.

This clonotype was seen a few times. This sequence may be a read error, since a much larger clone differs from it by one base. This chain joins TRBV11-2 and TRBJ1-6; 12 bases match TRBD1. The CDR3 contains 15 residues. CDR1 is SGHAT and CDR2 is FQNNGV in the germline V gene. V was clipped by 3 bases and J by 9 bases; unmatched bases: 3. The chain's CDR3 is CASSLGQGASSPLHF. The CDR3 DNA reads TGTGCCAGCAGCTTGGGACAGGGGGCGAGTTCACCCCTCCACTTT.